This T cell receptor (beta chain) was sequenced for a study of T cell repertoires in cytomegalovirus infection. Study-level information: It was the public TCR beta signatures that indicated both CMV infection and matching HLA type. Whole-study results and caveats: Cumulative frequency of public TCR beta families picked out carriers of CMV plus the relevant HLA. Predominance within the ex vivo response was attributable to HLA-C-restricted CMV-specific TCR beta clonotypes.

The CDR3 has 14 residues. V was shortened by 6 bases and J by 1 base, with 12 bases between the two germline ends. The germline CDR1 and CDR2 sequences are LNHDA and SQIVND (reference sequence). Notes on this clonotype: Its specificity is unknown.

TCRdb redid the calling of the reads with MiXCR, one entry per CDR3 protein. The sample lists about 830,000 distinct CDR3 sequences, about 30% seen once, with around 12% in the top ten. This chain uses TRBV19 with TRBJ1-1; unclear D gene. The sequence came from a human donor in good health (CMV status not recorded). Some clones in this sample may be carry-over from other donors' samples. The source was cultured CD8+ T cells from PBMCs, collected from culture after CMV antigen stimulation. CDR3 DNA sequence: TGTGCCAGTAGCATCGGGCAGAAGAACACTGAAGCTTTCTTT. It yields the protein CASSIGQKNTEAFF. Combining the CDR3 with reference TRBV19 and TRBJ1-1 gives the whole variable domain DGGITQSPKYLFRKEGQNVTLSCEQNLNHDAMYWYRQDPGQGLRLIYYSQIVNDFQKGDIAEGYSVSREKKESFPLTVTSAQKNPTAFYLCASSIGQKNTEAFFGQGTRLTVV.